Below, 10 T cell receptor beta chains from the same sample are listed, as sequenced in a study of T cells in localized non-small cell lung cancer. The method was immunoSEQ multiplex PCR; TCRdb's version includes in-frame clones alone and lacks a portion of them. Of around 64,000 clones detected, approximately 90% appear once; the ten largest clones hold less than 25%. The sequencing used peripheral blood, collected before any cancer treatment. Receptor source: a man aged 35 to 69 with stage I squamous cell lung carcinoma.

This chain connects TRBV6-5 to TRBJ2-7; D is ambiguous. The CDR3 totals 15 residues. V gave up 2 bases and J gave up 2 bases, with 13 bases separating them. Germline CDR1 and CDR2: MNHEY and SVGAGI. As DNA, the CDR3 is TGTGCCAGCAGTTACGGAGTCACGATGGCCTACGAGCAGTACTTC. This translates into CASSYGVTMAYEQYF.

The chain carries TRBV9 and TRBJ2-1, with D unclear. Trimming cost V 0 bases and J 11 bases, with 12 bases left between them. Germline lookup yields CDR1 SGDLS and CDR2 YYNGEE. CDR3 length: 13 amino acids. The CDR3 loop is CASSVEVETKQFF. The CDR3 DNA is TGTGCCAGCAGCGTAGAAGTGGAGACCAAGCAGTTCTTC.

This clone showed up just once. The rearrangement links TRBV29-1 to TRBJ2-2; 9 bases line up with TRBD1. Losses at the gene ends were 6 bases for V and 5 bases for J; bases not matched to a gene: 13. CDR3 length equals 16 residues. Germline V gives CDR1 SQVTM, CDR2 ANQGSEA. CDR3 sequence: CSVRDREPRGTGELFF. Written as DNA, the CDR3 is TGCAGCGTGCGGGACAGGGAGCCCCGAGGAACCGGGGAGCTGTTTTTT.

The chain carries TRBV30 and TRBJ1-1, with D perhaps matching TRBD1 (5 bases). The CDR3 runs to 13 residues. Trimming removed 4 bases at V and 3 bases at J, with 12 bases between. CDR1 and CDR2 (germline): GTSNPN, SVGIG (reference sequence). As DNA, the CDR3 is TGTGCCTGGAACAGAGGGGCGGACACTGAAGCTTTCTTT. As protein: CAWNRGADTEAFF.

The table lists this clone with a few counts. The chain uses TRBV5-1 and TRBJ1-1, with D unclear. Germline CDR1 is SGHRS and CDR2 is YFSETQ. The germline V and J ends were trimmed by 6 bases and 2 bases, with 14 bases remaining between them. The CDR3 extends over 14 amino acids. The CDR3 bases are TGCGCCAGCAAAACGCATGGTTCAAACACTGAAGCTTTCTTT. Translated, it gives CASKTHGSNTEAFF.

The chain carries TRBV4-3 and TRBJ2-7; D tentatively fits TRBD1 or TRBD2 (5 bases each). The V end lost 1 base, the J end lost 4 bases, and 17 bases lay between the germline ends. Germline CDR1 reads LGHNA; CDR2 reads YSLEER. The length of the CDR3 is 16 residues. For the CDR3, the DNA is TGCGCCAGCAGCCAAGGCCCGGTAGGGGAGTTGTACGAGCAGTACTTC. Translated: CASSQGPVGELYEQYF.

The V and J genes are TRBV28 and TRBJ1-1; perhaps TRBD1 as D (6 bases). The CDR3 is 15 amino acids. V gave up 7 bases and J gave up 3 bases, with 18 bases separating them. Germline V gene sequence: CDR1 MDHEN, CDR2 SYDVKM. The CDR3 sequence is CASISGGSGDTEAFF. The CDR3 nucleotides read TGTGCCAGCATCTCTGGGGGCTCGGGGGACACTGAAGCTTTCTTT.

V is TRBV6-5 and J is TRBJ1-4, with D tentatively TRBD1 (6 bases). Trimming cost V 6 bases and J 10 bases, with 18 bases left between them. Germline loops: CDR1 MNHEY, CDR2 SVGAGI. This CDR3 comprises 14 residues. The CDR3 region has the DNA TGTGCCAGCAGGGGACACGGAGGATCGCCAAAACTGTTTTTT. Translated: CASRGHGGSPKLFF.

V gene TRBV15 combines with J gene TRBJ1-5; D unclear. The CDR3 is made up of 12 amino acids. Germline V gene data show CDR1 as LNHNV and CDR2 as YYDKDF (reference sequence). V was shortened by 0 bases and J by 7 bases, with 4 bases between the two germline ends. Here the CDR3 reads CATSRDKQPQHF. DNA of the CDR3: TGTGCCACCAGCAGAGACAAGCAGCCCCAGCATTTT.

The gene calls are TRBV5-6 and TRBJ2-3; weak D call: TRBD2 (6 bases). This CDR3 has 16 residues. The V end was cut by 3 bases, the J end by 4 bases, with 18 bases between. Germline V gene lookup returns CDR1 SGHDT and CDR2 YYEEEE. The CDR3: CASSYTGTRTADTQYF. The CDR3 DNA is TGTGCCAGCAGCTACACCGGGACTCGCACAGCAGATACGCAGTATTTT.